This TCR beta chain stems from a study of T cells in narcolepsy. Produced via immunoSEQ multiplex PCR; TCRdb's table is partial and in-frame only. This sample has 25,000 or so clones, with roughly 74% found just once. Notes on this clone: Its antigen is currently unknown.

Germline loops: CDR1 MNHEY, CDR2 SVGAGI. CDR3 length: 15 amino acids. V was clipped by 4 bases and J by 1 base, with 11 bases between them. Study outcomes and limitations: Some memory CD4+ repertoires had no autoreactive clone sequences. Autoreactive HCRT-specific and TRIB2-specific clonotypes were marked in same-patient CSF-versus-blood CD4+ comparisons.

Sequencing used CD45RA- memory CD4+ T cells from PBMCs. This clonotype was sampled from a human donor with narcolepsy. The chain recombines TRBV6-5 with TRBJ1-3; D not certain. CDR3 sequence (DNA): TGTGCCAGCAGTTCCATAGCCGGTTCTGGAAACACCATATATTTT. Encoded protein: CASSSIAGSGNTIYF.